The 23 T cell receptor beta chains given below trace back to one sample, sequenced in a study of T cell repertoires in cytomegalovirus infection. TCRdb independently ran MiXCR on the reads; one entry per CDR3 protein. There are some 130,000 distinct CDR3 sequences in the sample; about 31% occur only once, and about 56% lies in the top ten. For these TCRs, the target antigens are not known. This specimen consisted of CD8+ T cells from cultured PBMCs, obtained from culture after CMV antigen stimulation. These receptors originate from a human donor in good health (CMV status not recorded). Some clones in this sample may be carry-over from other donors' samples.

The V gene is TRBV19, the J gene TRBJ1-6, with TRBD1 identical over 7 bases. Germline V gives CDR1 LNHDA, CDR2 SQIVND (reference sequence). V dropped 3 bases and J dropped 7; count of bases not matched to a gene: 6. The CDR3 covers 15 residues. CDR3 nucleotides: TGTGCCAGTAGTATTATGGCAGGGGGGAATTCACCCCTCCACTTT. Translation gives CASSIMAGGNSPLHF.

This chain uses TRBV5-4 with TRBJ1-1; D perhaps matches TRBD1 (5 bases). CDR3 length equals 15 residues. The V end was cut by 0 bases, the J end by 1 base, with 10 bases between. Per the germline V gene, CDR1 is SGHNT and CDR2 is YYREEE (reference sequence). CDR3: CASSLEIGGNTEAFF. The CDR3 DNA follows: TGTGCCAGCAGCTTGGAGATTGGGGGGAACACTGAAGCTTTCTTT.

The chain links TRBV7-6 to TRBJ2-6, with 8 bases matching TRBD2. Germline V gene lookup returns CDR1 SGHVS and CDR2 FNYEAQ. V lost 2 bases, J lost 4 bases, and 7 bases stayed unmatched. The CDR3 spans 17 residues. This chain's CDR3 is CASSLYGGAPGANVLTF. The CDR3 DNA reads as TGTGCCAGCAGCTTATACGGGGGGGCACCAGGGGCCAACGTCCTGACTTTC.

The genes are TRBV12-3 or TRBV12-4 and TRBJ2-1; D assignment may be TRBD1 or TRBD2 (6 bases each). The CDR3 extends over 13 amino acids. V gave up 2 bases and J gave up 10 bases, with 12 bases separating them. DNA of the CDR3: TGTGCCAGCAGTTTACGGGGGCAAGGGGAGCAGTTCTTC. It translates to CASSLRGQGEQFF.

This clonotype was seen a few times. The chain recombines TRBV28 with TRBJ2-1; no clear D. The germline V gene has CDR1 MDHEN and CDR2 SYDVKM. This CDR3 spans 13 amino acids. Trimming pared 5 bases from V and 1 base from J, leaving 6 bases between. The CDR3 sequence: CASSTRSYNEQFF. The CDR3 DNA sequence: TGTGCCAGCAGTACCCGGTCCTACAATGAGCAGTTCTTC. Full variable domain (outside the CDR3, taken from reference TRBV28 and TRBJ2-1): DVKVTQSSRYLVKRTGEKVFLECVQDMDHENMFWYRQDPGLGLRLIYFSYDVKMKEKGDIPEGYSVSREKKERFSLILESASTNQTSMYLCASSTRSYNEQFFGPGTRLTVL.

The sample holds many counts of this clonotype. This chain connects TRBV28 to TRBJ2-3, with 10 bases identical to TRBD2. The CDR3 is 20 residues long. From germline, CDR1 is MDHEN and CDR2 SYDVKM. V lost 3 bases to trimming and J lost 6 bases; unmatched junction nucleotides: 21. Here the CDR3 reads CASSFFPGSGGNILSDTQYF. The CDR3 nucleotides read TGTGCCAGCAGTTTTTTCCCAGGTAGCGGGGGGAATATTTTATCGGATACGCAGTATTTT.

This clonotype was seen a handful of times. V gene TRBV6-2 or TRBV6-3 combines with J gene TRBJ2-3; D is unresolved. Germline-derived CDR1 and CDR2 are MNHEY and SVGEGT. The ends were cut back, 6 bases at V and 4 bases at J, with 8 bases in the middle. This CDR3 spans 12 amino acids. This CDR3 reads CASSIGSDTQYF. The CDR3 coding sequence is TGTGCCAGCAGCATCGGATCAGATACGCAGTATTTT.

This clonotype was detected only a few times. This chain uses TRBV7-8 with TRBJ1-5; D is possibly TRBD1 (5 bases). Deletions cut 0 bases from V and 8 bases from J, with 14 bases between. Germline assignment: CDR1 SGHVS and CDR2 FQNEAQ. The CDR3 is 15 residues long. The DNA for the CDR3 is TGTGCCAGCAGCTTAGCGGGGACGGGTACCAAGCCCCAGCATTTT. The encoded protein is CASSLAGTGTKPQHF.

The chain has TRBV28 and TRBJ1-5; D might be TRBD1 (5 bases). Germline V CDR1 and CDR2: MDHEN, SYDVKM. This CDR3 comprises 16 residues. V lost 5 bases and J lost 3, with 17 bases in between. The DNA for the CDR3 is TGTGCCAGCAGTCTTCCGGGGGGATCGTACAATCAGCCCCAGCATTTT. As protein: CASSLPGGSYNQPQHF.

This clonotype was observed a handful of times. The V call is TRBV12-5, the J call TRBJ1-1; 9 nucleotides match TRBD1. With V trimmed by 5 bases and J by 8 bases, 6 bases remained unmatched. The germline gives CDR1 LGHNT, CDR2 FRNRAP. The CDR3 runs to 13 residues. The CDR3 loop is CASGPGQGWEAFF. Written as DNA, the CDR3 is TGTGCTAGTGGTCCGGGACAGGGTTGGGAAGCTTTCTTT.

This clonotype was picked up many times. The chain is built from TRBV7-2 and TRBJ2-2; 9 positions match TRBD2. J lost 7 bases, V lost 5 bases, and 8 bases had no gene match. Germline V CDR1 and CDR2: SGHTA, FQGNSA. The CDR3 runs to 15 residues. The CDR3: CASSMTSGEHGELFF. The CDR3 region has the DNA TGTGCCAGCAGCATGACTAGCGGCGAGCACGGGGAGCTGTTTTTT.

This clonotype was seen more than once but under ten times. The chain couples TRBV2 to TRBJ2-1; D is undetermined. The V end was cut by 4 bases, the J end by 4 bases, with 8 bases between. Per germline, CDR1 SNHLY and CDR2 FYNNEI. The CDR3 is 13 residues long. CDR3 amino acids: CASSAVFYNEQFF. CDR3 nucleotide sequence: TGTGCCAGCAGTGCGGTATTTTACAATGAGCAGTTCTTC.

This clonotype was seen ten or more times. This sequence joins TRBV28 and TRBJ1-2, with a tentative D call TRBD1 (5 bases). CDR3 length equals 13 residues. The germline gives CDR1 MDHEN, CDR2 SYDVKM. Trimming cost V 10 bases and J 5 bases, with 17 bases left between them. The CDR3 region is CATRDSPGYGYTF. CDR3 nucleotide sequence: TGTGCCACCAGGGACTCACCGGGTTATGGCTACACCTTC.

The chain employs TRBV5-5 and TRBJ1-2; D gene unclear. The CDR3 runs to 15 residues. Germline V gives CDR1 SGHKS, CDR2 YYEKEE (reference sequence). Trimming shortened V by 1 base and J by 3 bases, and 13 bases separated the two germline ends. The CDR3 sequence is CASSLLGQLDYGYTF. The DNA for the CDR3 is TGTGCCAGCAGCTTGCTGGGTCAGCTAGACTATGGCTACACCTTC.

V and J are TRBV2 and TRBJ2-3; TRBD2 aligns across 12 bases. Per germline, CDR1 SNHLY and CDR2 FYNNEI. V was clipped by 6 bases and J by 10 bases; unmatched bases: 8. The CDR3 length is 14 residues. Here the CDR3 reads CASRGLAGPAPQYF. The CDR3, as DNA: TGTGCCAGCAGGGGACTAGCGGGCCCCGCTCCGCAGTATTTT. Full variable domain (missing parts from reference TRBV2 and TRBJ2-3): EPEVTQTPSHQVTQMGQEVILRCVPISNHLYFYWYRQILGQKVEFLVSFYNNEISEKSEIFDDQFSVERPDGSNFTLKIRSTKLEDSAMYFCASRGLAGPAPQYFGPGTRLTVL.

The rearrangement joins TRBV28 to TRBJ2-7; TRBD1 aligns across 9 bases. J lost 1 base, V lost 7 bases, and 8 bases had no gene match. This CDR3 has 15 residues. CDR1 is MDHEN and CDR2 is SYDVKM in the germline V gene. CDR3 sequence reads: CASTLDRGFSYEQYF. CDR3 nucleotide sequence: TGTGCCAGCACCCTGGACAGGGGATTTTCCTACGAGCAGTACTTC.

This chain uses TRBV28 with TRBJ1-6; D not resolved. The CDR3 spans 14 residues. V lost 7 bases, J lost 3 bases, and 10 bases lay in between. From germline, CDR1 is MDHEN and CDR2 SYDVKM. CDR3 coding DNA: TGTGCCAGCAAACGGTCTGGCTATAATTCACCCCTCCACTTT. Protein: CASKRSGYNSPLHF.

This chain joins TRBV27 and TRBJ2-1; possible D gene TRBD1, 5 bases. V shed 5 bases and J shed 5 bases, with 7 bases lying between them. In germline, CDR1 is MNHEY, CDR2 SMNVEV (reference sequence). The CDR3 is 12 residues long. This CDR3 is CASSRQHNEQFF. CDR3 nucleotides: TGTGCCAGCAGTAGACAGCACAATGAGCAGTTCTTC.

As for this clonotype: This may be a read error, as it is one base from a much larger clone. The chain combines TRBV27 with TRBJ1-1; no clear D gene. Germline-derived CDR1 and CDR2 are MNHEY and SMNVEV (reference sequence). This CDR3 is built from 13 residues. Deletions cut 5 bases from V and 1 base from J, with 8 bases between. For the CDR3, the DNA is TGTGCCAGCAGTACAACATGGAACACTGAAGCTTTCTTT. This sequence encodes CASSTTWNTEAFF.

The V and J genes are TRBV5-1 and TRBJ2-2; a possible D gene is TRBD1 (6 bases). The CDR3 spans 14 residues. V was shortened by 3 bases and J by 5 bases, with 11 bases between the two germline ends. CDR1 is SGHRS and CDR2 is YFSETQ in the germline V gene. The CDR3 bases are TGCGCCAGCAGCTCGGACAGCAGTACCGGGGAGCTGTTTTTT. It specifies CASSSDSSTGELFF.

The chain couples TRBV11-3 to TRBJ2-1; D gene unclear. Germline loops: CDR1 SGHNT, CDR2 YENEEA. The V gene lost 1 base and the J gene lost 4 bases, with 17 bases spanning the gap. The CDR3 runs 17 residues. DNA for the CDR3: TGTGCCAGCAGCTTAGGCACCACCTCTAAAGGATACAATGAGCAGTTCTTC. This translates into CASSLGTTSKGYNEQFF.

V usage is TRBV28 and J usage is TRBJ1-5; unclear D gene. The CDR3 extends over 12 amino acids. The germline V and J ends were trimmed by 7 bases and 5 bases, with 9 bases remaining between them. Germline V CDR1 and CDR2: MDHEN, SYDVKM. CDR3 nucleotides: TGTGCCAGCACCGCGGCGGATCAGCCCCAGCATTTT. Translation: CASTAADQPQHF.

This clonotype was observed once. V usage is TRBV27 and J usage is TRBJ1-4; 7 nucleotides align to TRBD1. From germline, CDR1 is MNHEY and CDR2 SMNVEV (reference sequence). V lost 5 bases and J lost 7; bases outside the gene matches: 10. This CDR3 is built from 15 residues. The CDR3 region is CASSPSTGVREKLFF. The CDR3 nucleotides are TGTGCCAGCAGTCCGTCTACAGGGGTTCGTGAAAAACTGTTTTTT.